This TCR beta chain came from a study of cytomegalovirus exposure and HLA in healthy donors. Both 60 Vbeta primers and 13 Jbeta primers went into the PCR. The assay was immunoSEQ multiplex PCR, and TCRdb's table has in-frame clones only and misses some. This sample has approximately 170,000 clones, with about four fifths found just once. Findings of the study overall: Reported findings show TCR beta sequences accurately forecast HLA-A and HLA-B alleles in most subjects.

Unmatched junction bases numbered 7, after V lost 2 bases and J lost 7 bases. This CDR3 spans 15 amino acids. Looked up from germline, CDR1 is SGHTA and CDR2 is FQGNSA. In this sample, this clone turned up a few times. As yet, its antigen is unknown. The sequenced material came from PBMCs. The origin of this receptor is a male donor in good health and CMV-seronegative. This chain joins TRBV7-2 and TRBJ1-4; the match to TRBD1 covers 7 bases. The CDR3 loop reads CASSLLRGDAEKLFF. As DNA, the CDR3 is TGTGCCAGCAGCTTACTCAGGGGGGACGCTGAAAAACTGTTTTTT.